This T cell receptor beta chain was sequenced in a study of blood T cell repertoires in COVID-19. Study summary: Acute-phase and convalescent COVID-19 samples originated in the United States, Italy and Spain. The analysed material was cDNA or gDNA that came from T cells, B-cell-depleted T cells, or PBMCs.

As handled by the study authors: Reference gene primer amplification gave nucleated cell count estimates. The assay was immunoSEQ multiplex PCR, and TCRdb's table has in-frame clones only and misses some. V, J and clone size are taken as reported in that table, and D and trimming were inferred from the DNA itself. The sample consists of approximately 11,000 clones, over 65% of them appearing once. V was pared by 2 bases and J by 1 base, with 8 bases between. Germline V gives CDR1 MNHNS, CDR2 SASEGT. This CDR3 contains 14 residues. Sample: peripheral blood. This chain connects TRBV6-1 to TRBJ1-1, with D uncertain. The sequence was obtained from a human donor in a cohort sampled during active COVID-19. This CDR3 reads CASSETGSNTEAFF. In nucleotides, the CDR3 is TGTGCCAGCAGTGAAACGGGGTCGAACACTGAAGCTTTCTTT.